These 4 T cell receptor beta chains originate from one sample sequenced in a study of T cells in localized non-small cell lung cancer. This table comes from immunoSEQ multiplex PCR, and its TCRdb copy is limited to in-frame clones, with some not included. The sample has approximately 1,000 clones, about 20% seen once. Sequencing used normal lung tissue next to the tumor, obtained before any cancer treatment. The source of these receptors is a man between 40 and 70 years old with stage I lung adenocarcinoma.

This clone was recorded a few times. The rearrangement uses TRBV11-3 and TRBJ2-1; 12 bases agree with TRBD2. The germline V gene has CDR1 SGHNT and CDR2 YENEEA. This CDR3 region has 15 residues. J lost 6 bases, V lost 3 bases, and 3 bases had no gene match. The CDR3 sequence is CASSFTSGGINEQFF. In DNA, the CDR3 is TGTGCCAGCAGCTTTACTAGCGGGGGGATCAATGAGCAGTTCTTC.

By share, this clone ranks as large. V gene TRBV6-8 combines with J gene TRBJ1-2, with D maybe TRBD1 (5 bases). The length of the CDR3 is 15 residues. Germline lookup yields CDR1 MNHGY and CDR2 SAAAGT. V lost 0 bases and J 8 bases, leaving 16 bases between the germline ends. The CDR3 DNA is TGTGCCAGCAGTTACTCTTCGGGGGATCGCGACGGCTACACCTTC. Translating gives CASSYSSGDRDGYTF.

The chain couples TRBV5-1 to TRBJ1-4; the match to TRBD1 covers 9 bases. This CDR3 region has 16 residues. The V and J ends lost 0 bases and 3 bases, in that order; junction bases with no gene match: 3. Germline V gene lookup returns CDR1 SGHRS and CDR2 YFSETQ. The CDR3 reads CASSLGDRAANEKLFF. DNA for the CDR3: TGCGCCAGCAGCTTGGGGGACAGGGCAGCTAATGAAAAACTGTTTTTT.

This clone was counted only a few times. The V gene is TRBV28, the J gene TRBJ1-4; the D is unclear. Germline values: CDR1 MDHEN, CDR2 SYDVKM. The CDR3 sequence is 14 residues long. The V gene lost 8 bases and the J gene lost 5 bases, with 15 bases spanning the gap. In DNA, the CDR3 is TGTGCCAGCTATACTCCGGACGGGAATGAAAAACTGTTTTTT. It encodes CASYTPDGNEKLFF.